The T cell receptor (beta chain) under discussion was sequenced for a study of T cell responses to AZD1222 COVID-19 vaccine. The study, taken as a whole, reports: Dominant CD4 TCR responses targeted spike regions 160-218 and 743-854. Repertoire collection took place solely once the T cell response had peaked.

Sequencing used immunoSEQ multiplex PCR; TCRdb keeps in-frame clones, though not all of them. The top ten clones hold 0.55% of a sample with hundreds of thousands of clones, 90% to 95% of them seen once. Germline values: CDR1 SGHNT, CDR2 YYREEE (reference sequence). CDR3 length equals 15 residues. The V end was cut by 0 bases, the J end by 0 bases, with 9 bases between. This clone was detected only once. Its antigen is not known. Second-dose groups at about 4 or about 12 weeks were pooled. J is TRBJ1-2 and V is TRBV5-4; TRBD1 is a possible D gene (5 bases). This sequence was found in an adult who received the AZD1222 COVID-19 vaccine. Here the sequenced sample was peripheral blood, taken 28 days after the second AZD1222 dose. For the CDR3, the DNA is TGTGCCAGCAGCTTGGCTTCAGGGACTAACTATGGCTACACCTTC. This encodes CASSLASGTNYGYTF.